What follows describes a single T cell receptor beta chain. The data originate from a study of radiotherapy plus CTLA-4 blockade in lung cancer. From germline, CDR1 is MDHEN and CDR2 SYDVKM. V shed 7 bases and J shed 10 bases, with 19 bases lying between them. The CDR3 contains 14 residues. The assay was immunoSEQ multiplex PCR, and TCRdb's table has in-frame clones only and misses some. The sample carries tens of thousands of clones, around 86% recorded once. The chain links TRBV28 to TRBJ1-4; D call uncertain. The origin of this receptor is a human donor with non-small cell lung cancer who had stable disease on radiotherapy plus ipilimumab. The source was peripheral blood, collected from a patient treated with radiotherapy plus ipilimumab. The CDR3 reads CASTFHGSTGKLFF. CDR3 bases: TGTGCCAGCACGTTCCACGGGAGCACGGGAAAACTGTTTTTT.